The 29 T cell receptor beta chains listed next were all sequenced from one sample in a study of T cell responses to AZD1222 COVID-19 vaccine. Libraries were prepared by immunoSEQ multiplex PCR; TCRdb keeps only in-frame clonotypes and omits some of them. Found here are roughly 120,000 clones, 90% to 95% of them singletons; the top ten hold under 3.5%. This sample comprised peripheral blood, obtained on day 0 of AZD1222 vaccination. The origin of the receptors is an adult in good health.

The chain links TRBV29-1 to TRBJ1-1; 7 bases are a match to TRBD1. Looked up from germline, CDR1 is SQVTM and CDR2 is ANQGSEA. The CDR3 length is 13 residues. CDR3 coding DNA: TGCAGAGGCCAACAGGGGAGTAACACTGAAGCTTTCTTT. Its translation: CRGQQGSNTEAFF.

The chain links TRBV27 to TRBJ1-1, with D unclear. In germline, CDR1 is MNHEY, CDR2 SMNVEV (reference sequence). This CDR3 is built from 13 residues. With 5 bases removed from V and 5 bases from J, the gap between germline ends came to 12 bases. The CDR3, as DNA: TGTGCCAGCAGTCCGGGATGGCAGACTGAAGCTTTCTTT. This gives the protein CASSPGWQTEAFF.

This clone was detected once. The chain employs TRBV29-1 and TRBJ2-7; 7 bases are shared with TRBD2. The CDR3 consists of 16 residues. Per germline, CDR1 SQVTM and CDR2 ANQGSEA. Trimming cost V 1 base and J 5 bases; bases outside gene matches: 14. CDR3 nucleotide sequence: TGCAGCGTTGAAGCCAGCGGGAAAACATTCAGCAACGAGCAGTACTTC. It is translated as CSVEASGKTFSNEQYF.

V gene TRBV11-1 combines with J gene TRBJ2-3; 9 bases map to TRBD1. The V gene's germline CDR1 is SGHAT and CDR2 FQDESV (reference sequence). Germline trimming cut 5 bases from V and 1 base from J; bases unmatched to any gene: 4. This CDR3 has 15 residues. The CDR3 here is CASSPWTGGTDTQYF. In nucleotides, the CDR3 is TGTGCCAGCAGCCCATGGACAGGGGGCACAGATACGCAGTATTTT.

The rearrangement links TRBV5-1 to TRBJ1-1; perhaps TRBD1 as D (5 bases). Looked up from germline, CDR1 is SGHRS and CDR2 is YFSETQ. V was pared by 6 bases and J by 1 base, with 16 bases between. The CDR3 extends over 15 amino acids. The CDR3, as DNA: TGCGCCAGCAACGCGAGACTAGGGACGAACACTGAAGCTTTCTTT. Residues: CASNARLGTNTEAFF.

In nucleotides, the CDR3 is TGTGCCAGACAGGGGCAGGGCACTGAAGCTTTCTTT. It yields the protein CARQGQGTEAFF. The chain joins TRBV2 to TRBJ1-1; 7 nucleotides align to TRBD1. The germline gives CDR1 SNHLY, CDR2 FYNNEI. V was pared by 9 bases and J by 4 bases, with 5 bases of the junction left unmatched. This CDR3 is 12 amino acids long.

The rearrangement joins TRBV6-5 to TRBJ2-7, with 7 bases matching TRBD2. CDR3 length: 16 amino acids. Per the germline V gene, CDR1 is MNHEY and CDR2 is SVGAGI. V trimming: 2 bases; J trimming: 1 base; junction bases outside the gene matches: 8. CDR3 bases: TGTGCCAGCAGTTACCCCGACGGGAGGTTGTCCTACGAGCAGTACTTC. Its translation: CASSYPDGRLSYEQYF.

The V and J genes are TRBV4-2 and TRBJ2-2; unclear D gene. From germline, CDR1 is LGHNA and CDR2 YNFKEQ. The ends were cut back, 0 bases at V and 5 bases at J, with 4 bases in the middle. This CDR3 contains 13 residues. CDR3 residues: CASSQDRTGELFF. The CDR3 DNA is TGTGCCAGCAGCCAAGATCGTACCGGGGAGCTGTTTTTT.

CDR3 region: CASARDSLYGYTF. The CDR3 DNA follows: TGTGCCAGCGCACGGGACAGTCTCTATGGCTACACCTTC. The chain uses TRBV6-5 and TRBJ1-2; 7 bases align to TRBD1. Losses at the gene ends were 8 bases for V and 4 bases for J; bases not matched to a gene: 7. CDR3 size: 13 residues. Germline values: CDR1 MNHEY, CDR2 SVGAGI.

The chain carries TRBV27 and TRBJ1-2, with a weak D call TRBD1 (5 bases). The germline V gene has CDR1 MNHEY and CDR2 SMNVEV (reference sequence). Trimming stripped 5 bases from V and 3 bases from J, with 16 bases between. This CDR3 contains 15 residues. CDR3 in amino acids: CASSPNRDGYYGYTF. As DNA, the CDR3 is TGTGCCAGCAGTCCTAATCGGGACGGATACTATGGCTACACCTTC.

Relative to its sample, this clone is medium-sized. J is TRBJ2-7 and V is TRBV3-1 (or the pseudogene TRBV3-2); TRBD2 is a possible D gene (5 bases). This CDR3 comprises 14 residues. Trimming removed 1 base from V and 3 bases from J, with 10 bases in between. Germline V gene sequence: CDR1 LGHDT, CDR2 YNNKEL (reference sequence). CDR3 nucleotide sequence: TGTGCCAGCAGCCAAGGAGAGGGTCTCTACGAGCAGTACTTC. This gives the protein CASSQGEGLYEQYF.

This chain joins TRBV19 and TRBJ2-1; 13 bases agree with TRBD2. The CDR3 sequence is 16 residues long. V dropped 3 bases and J dropped 7; count of bases not matched to a gene: 6. From germline, CDR1 is LNHDA and CDR2 SQIVND (reference sequence). CDR3 DNA sequence: TGTGCCAGTAGTATTACAACTAGCGGGAGGGAAAATGAGCAGTTCTTC. Translation gives CASSITTSGRENEQFF.

This chain uses TRBV3-1 (or the pseudogene TRBV3-2) with TRBJ2-1; 9 bases are a match to TRBD1. The ends lost 0 bases at V and 4 bases at J; junction bases unmatched: 7. CDR1 is LGHDT and CDR2 is YNNKEL in the germline V gene (reference sequence). The CDR3 is 17 amino acids. The chain's CDR3 is CASSQDPNRGLYNEQFF. CDR3 DNA: TGTGCCAGCAGCCAAGACCCAAACAGGGGGCTATACAATGAGCAGTTCTTC.

CDR3 in DNA: TGCAGCGTTCAAAGTGGAGGGAACACTGAAGCTTTCTTT. It is translated as CSVQSGGNTEAFF. The chain combines TRBV29-1 with TRBJ1-1; D unclear. The V and J ends lost 5 bases and 1 base respectively, with 11 bases between them. The CDR3 is 13 amino acids. Germline lookup yields CDR1 SQVTM and CDR2 ANQGSEA.

J is TRBJ1-1 and V is TRBV18, with 12 bases matching TRBD1. The junction had 15 bases not matched to a gene; V was cut back by 6 bases and J by 7 bases. The CDR3 runs to 17 residues. CDR1 is KGHSH and CDR2 is LQKENI in the germline V gene. CDR3 protein: CASSPLGGTGGRSEAFF. CDR3 in DNA: TGTGCCAGCTCGCCCCTAGGTGGGACAGGGGGCCGAAGTGAAGCTTTCTTT.

The genes are TRBV27 and TRBJ1-2, with 10 nucleotides matching TRBD1. There are 13 residues in the CDR3. After removal of 3 bases from V and 8 bases from J, the junction contained 3 bases not matched to a gene. Germline V gene sequence: CDR1 MNHEY, CDR2 SMNVEV (reference sequence). Here the CDR3 reads CASSFWDRGGYTF. CDR3 sequence (DNA): TGTGCCAGCAGTTTTTGGGACAGGGGCGGCTACACCTTC.

The V and J genes are TRBV12-3 or TRBV12-4 and TRBJ1-2, with D possibly matching TRBD1 (6 bases). V gave up 8 bases and J gave up 4 bases, with 11 bases separating them. CDR3 size: 12 residues. The CDR3 reads CASSPGAYGYTF. The CDR3 DNA reads TGTGCCAGCTCCCCAGGGGCCTATGGCTACACCTTC.

This clone was detected once. The CDR3 DNA sequence: TGTGCCTGGAGTCCAGGCCCCCTCACACTGGCCCAACTGTTTTTT. It translates to CAWSPGPLTLAQLFF. This chain connects TRBV30 to TRBJ1-4, with unresolved D. In germline, CDR1 is GTSNPN, CDR2 SVGIG (reference sequence). There are 15 residues in the CDR3. Trimming pared 2 bases from V and 12 bases from J, leaving 22 bases between.

The chain combines TRBV18 with TRBJ2-7; tentatively, D is TRBD1 or TRBD2 (5 bases each). The germline gives CDR1 KGHSH, CDR2 LQKENI. V was clipped by 4 bases and J by 2 bases, with 15 bases between them. The CDR3 totals 15 residues. CDR3 coding DNA: TGTGCCAGCTCACTTGGGGACGGAAAAACCTACGAGCAGTACTTC. This codes for CASSLGDGKTYEQYF.

The chain employs TRBV7-9 and TRBJ2-1; D possibly uses TRBD1 or TRBD2 (5 bases each). Trimming stripped 0 bases from V and 8 bases from J, with 8 bases between. The CDR3 extends over 13 amino acids. CDR1 and CDR2 from the germline V gene are SEHNR and FQNEAQ (reference sequence). This CDR3 reads CASSLAGTDEQFF. The CDR3 region has the DNA TGTGCCAGCAGCTTAGCAGGGACGGATGAGCAGTTCTTC.

The genes are TRBV10-1 and TRBJ1-5; D unclear. Germline loops: CDR1 WNHNN, CDR2 SYGVQD (reference sequence). The CDR3 runs 13 residues. With 0 bases removed from V and 5 bases from J, the gap between germline ends came to 5 bases. CDR3 residues: CASSESGYQPQHF. The CDR3 coding sequence is TGCGCCAGCAGTGAGTCCGGGTATCAGCCCCAGCATTTT.

This clone was observed once. The chain has TRBV30 and TRBJ1-5; a possible D gene is TRBD1 (5 bases). V was clipped by 3 bases and J by 4 bases, with 10 bases between them. This CDR3 comprises 13 residues. CDR1 and CDR2 from the germline V gene are GTSNPN and SVGIG (reference sequence). The chain's CDR3 is CAWRPDRNQPQHF. CDR3 nucleotide sequence: TGTGCCTGGAGGCCCGACAGAAATCAGCCCCAGCATTTT.

This CDR3 is CASSVEPGSEFF. The CDR3 DNA sequence: TGTGCCAGCAGCGTAGAACCGGGTTCGGAGTTCTTC. The chain links TRBV9 to TRBJ2-1; D remains unclear. Germline CDR1 is SGDLS and CDR2 is YYNGEE. The ends were cut back, 0 bases at V and 14 bases at J, with 12 bases in the middle. The CDR3 has 12 amino acids.

This chain links TRBV7-9 with TRBJ1-1, with 7 bases aligning to TRBD1. Germline loops: CDR1 SEHNR, CDR2 FQNEAQ (reference sequence). The CDR3 is 16 residues long. J was trimmed by 3 bases and V by 5 bases; bases with no gene match: 12. The CDR3 loop is CASSPSVGGEDTEAFF. CDR3 in DNA: TGTGCCAGCAGCCCCTCTGTAGGGGGCGAGGACACTGAAGCTTTCTTT.

This rearrangement joins TRBV7-2 to TRBJ2-5; 8 nucleotides align to TRBD1. The junction had 9 bases not matched to a gene; V was cut back by 5 bases and J by 4 bases. The germline V gene has CDR1 SGHTA and CDR2 FQGNSA. This CDR3 is 15 amino acids long. CDR3 in DNA: TGTGCCAGCAGCCTCCTCGCAGGGGGCGGAGAGACCCAGTACTTC. It specifies CASSLLAGGGETQYF. Using reference TRBV7-2 and TRBJ2-5 for the parts outside the CDR3, the full variable domain is GAGVSQSPSNKVTEKGKDVELRCDPISGHTALYWYRQSLGQGLEFLIYFQGNSAPDKSGLPSDRFSAERTGGSVSTLTIQRTQQEDSAVYLCASSLLAGGGETQYFGPGTRLLVL.

This clone was seen a single time. The rearrangement uses TRBV18 and TRBJ1-4; the D gene is possibly TRBD1 (5 bases). The length of the CDR3 is 16 residues. Germline V gene data show CDR1 as KGHSH and CDR2 as LQKENI. The ends were cut back, 3 bases at V and 0 bases at J, with 11 bases in the middle. The CDR3 is CASSPREASTNEKLFF. The DNA for the CDR3 is TGTGCCAGCTCACCCAGGGAGGCTTCAACTAATGAAAAACTGTTTTTT.

The CDR3 DNA is TGTGCCTGGAGTCGTGCCGGGGAGCTGTTTTTT. Its protein product is CAWSRAGELFF. J is TRBJ2-2 and V is TRBV30, with D uncertain. Germline CDR1 reads GTSNPN; CDR2 reads SVGIG (reference sequence). The CDR3 is 11 amino acids. Trimming took 2 bases from V and 6 from J, leaving 4 bases between them. Supplemented by reference TRBV30 and TRBJ2-2, the full variable domain reads SQTIHQWPATLVQPVGSPLSLECTVEGTSNPNLYWYRQAAGRGLQLLFYSVGIGQISSEVPQNLSASRPQDRQFILSSKKLLLSDSGFYLCAWSRAGELFFGEGSRLTVL.

The chain joins TRBV5-1 to TRBJ2-5; D may be TRBD2 (5 bases). CDR1 is SGHRS and CDR2 is YFSETQ in the germline V gene. There are 14 residues in the CDR3. With 1 base removed from V and 5 bases from J, the gap between germline ends came to 12 bases. CDR3 sequence: CASSLPGSGETQYF. The CDR3 coding sequence is TGCGCCAGCAGCTTGCCGGGGTCCGGGGAGACCCAGTACTTC.

The chain has TRBV27 and TRBJ1-1; 9 bases fit TRBD1. This CDR3 is 14 amino acids long. The germline V gene encodes CDR1 MNHEY and CDR2 SMNVEV (reference sequence). Trimming at V came to 5 bases and at J to 6 bases, leaving 7 bases not matched to a gene. CDR3 sequence (DNA): TGTGCCAGCAGTATAACAGGGGGCGTTGCTGAAGCTTTCTTT. This gives the protein CASSITGGVAEAFF.